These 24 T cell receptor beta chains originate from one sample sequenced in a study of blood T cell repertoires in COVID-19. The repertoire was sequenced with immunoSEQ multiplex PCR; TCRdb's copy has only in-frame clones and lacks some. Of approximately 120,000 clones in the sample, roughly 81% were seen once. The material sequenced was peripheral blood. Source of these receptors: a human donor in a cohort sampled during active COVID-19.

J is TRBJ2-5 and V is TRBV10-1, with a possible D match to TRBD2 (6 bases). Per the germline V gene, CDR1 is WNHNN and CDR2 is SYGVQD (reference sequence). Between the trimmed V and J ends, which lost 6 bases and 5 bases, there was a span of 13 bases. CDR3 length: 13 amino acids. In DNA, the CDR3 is TGCGCCAGCAGCGGGGGAGCAGGGGAGACCCAGTACTTC. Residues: CASSGGAGETQYF.

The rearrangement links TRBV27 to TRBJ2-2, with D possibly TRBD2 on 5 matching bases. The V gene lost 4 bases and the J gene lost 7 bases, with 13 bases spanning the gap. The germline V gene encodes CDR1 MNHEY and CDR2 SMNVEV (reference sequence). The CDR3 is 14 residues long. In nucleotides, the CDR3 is TGTGCCAGCAGTTCAATTAGCGAAGGCGGGGAGCTGTTTTTT. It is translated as CASSSISEGGELFF.

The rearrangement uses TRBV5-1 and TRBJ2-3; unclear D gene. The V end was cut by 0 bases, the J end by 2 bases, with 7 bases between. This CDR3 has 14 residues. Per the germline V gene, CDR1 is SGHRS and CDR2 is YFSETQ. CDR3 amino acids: CASSLDSLTDTQYF. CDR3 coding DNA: TGCGCCAGCAGCTTGGACTCCCTCACAGATACGCAGTATTTT.

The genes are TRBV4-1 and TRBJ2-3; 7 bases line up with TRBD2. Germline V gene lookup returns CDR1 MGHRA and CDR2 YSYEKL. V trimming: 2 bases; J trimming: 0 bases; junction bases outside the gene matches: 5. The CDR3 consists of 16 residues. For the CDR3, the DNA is TGCGCCAGCAGCCAATCGGCGGGACTAAGCACAGATACGCAGTATTTT. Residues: CASSQSAGLSTDTQYF.

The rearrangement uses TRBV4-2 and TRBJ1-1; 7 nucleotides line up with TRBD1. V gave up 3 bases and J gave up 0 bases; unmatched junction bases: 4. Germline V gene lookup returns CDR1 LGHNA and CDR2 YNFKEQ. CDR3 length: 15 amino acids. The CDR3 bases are TGTGCCAGCAGCCAGCAGACAGGGTTGAACACTGAAGCTTTCTTT. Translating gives CASSQQTGLNTEAFF.

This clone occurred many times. In DNA form, the CDR3 reads TGCGCCAGCAGCTTGGGGACCGGGACAGCGAGGTACGAGCAGTACTTC. Translated: CASSLGTGTARYEQYF. V is TRBV5-1 and J is TRBJ2-7, with TRBD1 matching over 7 bases. CDR3 length: 16 residues. The germline gives CDR1 SGHRS, CDR2 YFSETQ. The V gene end was trimmed by 0 bases and the J gene end by 4 bases; junction bases not matched to a gene: 10.

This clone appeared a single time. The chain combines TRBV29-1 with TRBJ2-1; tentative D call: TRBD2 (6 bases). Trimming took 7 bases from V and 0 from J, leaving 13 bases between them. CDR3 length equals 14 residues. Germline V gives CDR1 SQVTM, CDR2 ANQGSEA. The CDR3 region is CSAIDGSSYNEQFF. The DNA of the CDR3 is TGCAGCGCTATTGACGGGAGCTCCTACAATGAGCAGTTCTTC.

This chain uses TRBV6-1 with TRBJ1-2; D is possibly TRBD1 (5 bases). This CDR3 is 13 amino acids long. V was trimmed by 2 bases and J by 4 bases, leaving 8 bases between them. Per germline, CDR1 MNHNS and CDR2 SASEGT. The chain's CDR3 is CASSEIQGYGYTF. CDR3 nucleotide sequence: TGTGCCAGCAGTGAAATCCAGGGCTATGGCTACACCTTC.

The CDR3 loop is CASRASGAEQETQYF. The CDR3 DNA follows: TGTGCCAGCAGAGCTAGCGGGGCGGAACAAGAGACCCAGTACTTC. The chain joins TRBV11-2 to TRBJ2-5, with TRBD2 matching over 9 bases. CDR3 length equals 15 residues. The V gene's germline CDR1 is SGHAT and CDR2 FQNNGV. The trim removed 6 bases at V and 2 bases at J, leaving 7 bases unmatched.

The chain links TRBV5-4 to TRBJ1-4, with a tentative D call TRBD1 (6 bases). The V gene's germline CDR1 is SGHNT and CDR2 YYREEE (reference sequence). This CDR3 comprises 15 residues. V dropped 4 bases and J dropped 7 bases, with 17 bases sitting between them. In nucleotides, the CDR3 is TGTGCCAGCAGCCTTCGAGAGGGGGTTAGTGAAAAACTGTTTTTT. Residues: CASSLREGVSEKLFF.

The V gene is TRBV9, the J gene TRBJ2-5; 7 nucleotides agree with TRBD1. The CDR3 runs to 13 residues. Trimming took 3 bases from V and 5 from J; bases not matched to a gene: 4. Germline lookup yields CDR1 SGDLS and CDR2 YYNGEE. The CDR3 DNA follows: TGTGCCAGCAGCGCCACAGGGGTGGAGACCCAGTACTTC. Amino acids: CASSATGVETQYF.

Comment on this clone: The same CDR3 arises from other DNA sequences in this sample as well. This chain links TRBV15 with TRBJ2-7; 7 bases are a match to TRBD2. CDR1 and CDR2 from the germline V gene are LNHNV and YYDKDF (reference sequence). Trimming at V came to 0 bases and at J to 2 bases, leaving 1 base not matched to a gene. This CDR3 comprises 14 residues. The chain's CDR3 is CATSRDRGAYEQYF. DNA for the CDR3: TGTGCCACCAGCAGAGATCGGGGGGCCTACGAGCAGTACTTC.

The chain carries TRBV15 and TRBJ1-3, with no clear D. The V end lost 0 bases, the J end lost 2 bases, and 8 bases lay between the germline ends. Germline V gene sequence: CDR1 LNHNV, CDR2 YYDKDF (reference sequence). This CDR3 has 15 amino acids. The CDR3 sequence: CATSRDLGTGNTIYF. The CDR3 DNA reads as TGTGCCACCAGCAGAGATTTGGGCACTGGAAACACCATATATTTT.

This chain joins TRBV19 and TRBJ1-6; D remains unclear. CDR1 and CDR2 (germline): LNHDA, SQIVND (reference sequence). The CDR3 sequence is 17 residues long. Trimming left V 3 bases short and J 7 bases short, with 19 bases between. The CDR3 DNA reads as TGTGCCAGTAGTATTGATACGGATCAGACTCCCAATTCACCCCTCCACTTT. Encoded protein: CASSIDTDQTPNSPLHF.

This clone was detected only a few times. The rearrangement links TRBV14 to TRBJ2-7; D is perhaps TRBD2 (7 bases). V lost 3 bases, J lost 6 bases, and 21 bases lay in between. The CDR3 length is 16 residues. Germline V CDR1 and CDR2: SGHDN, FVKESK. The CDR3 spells CASSHRGGAGPSEQYF. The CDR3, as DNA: TGTGCCAGCAGCCATAGGGGGGGGGCAGGTCCCTCCGAGCAGTACTTC.

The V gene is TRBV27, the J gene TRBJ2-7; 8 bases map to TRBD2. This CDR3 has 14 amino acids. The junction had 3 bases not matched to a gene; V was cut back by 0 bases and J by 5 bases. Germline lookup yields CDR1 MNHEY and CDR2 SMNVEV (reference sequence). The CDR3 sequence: CASSLSGTRNEQYF. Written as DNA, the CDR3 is TGTGCCAGCAGTTTATCCGGGACTAGAAACGAGCAGTACTTC.

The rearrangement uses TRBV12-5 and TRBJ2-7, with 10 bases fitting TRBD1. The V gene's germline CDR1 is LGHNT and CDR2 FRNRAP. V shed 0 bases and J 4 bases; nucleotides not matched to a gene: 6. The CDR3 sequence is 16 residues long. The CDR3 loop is CASGLVPGTGAYEQYF. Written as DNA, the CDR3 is TGTGCTAGTGGTTTGGTCCCCGGGACAGGGGCGTACGAGCAGTACTTC.

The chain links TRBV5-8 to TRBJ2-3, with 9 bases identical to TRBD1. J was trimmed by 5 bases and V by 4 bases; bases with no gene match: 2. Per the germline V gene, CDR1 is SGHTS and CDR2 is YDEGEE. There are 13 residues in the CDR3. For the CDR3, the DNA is TGTGCCAGCAGCAGACAGGGGGGAGATACGCAGTATTTT. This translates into CASSRQGGDTQYF.

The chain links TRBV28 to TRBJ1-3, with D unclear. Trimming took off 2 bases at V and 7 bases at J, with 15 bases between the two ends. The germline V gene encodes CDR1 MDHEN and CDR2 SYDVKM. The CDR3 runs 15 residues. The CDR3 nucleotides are TGTGCCAGCAGTTTAGACGCTACTCGAGGTAACACCATATATTTT. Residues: CASSLDATRGNTIYF.

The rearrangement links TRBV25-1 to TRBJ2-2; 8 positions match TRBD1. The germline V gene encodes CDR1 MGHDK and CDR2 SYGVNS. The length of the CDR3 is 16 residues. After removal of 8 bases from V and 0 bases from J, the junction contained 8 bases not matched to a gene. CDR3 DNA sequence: TGTGCCAGCCGCCTCGACAGGGGTTCGAACACCGGGGAGCTGTTTTTT. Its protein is CASRLDRGSNTGELFF.

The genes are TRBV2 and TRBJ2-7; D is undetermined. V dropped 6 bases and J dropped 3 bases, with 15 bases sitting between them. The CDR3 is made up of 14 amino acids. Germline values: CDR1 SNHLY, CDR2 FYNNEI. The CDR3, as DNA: TGTGCCAGCAGGGGCCAGGTCAGAAACTACGAGCAGTACTTC. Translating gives CASRGQVRNYEQYF.

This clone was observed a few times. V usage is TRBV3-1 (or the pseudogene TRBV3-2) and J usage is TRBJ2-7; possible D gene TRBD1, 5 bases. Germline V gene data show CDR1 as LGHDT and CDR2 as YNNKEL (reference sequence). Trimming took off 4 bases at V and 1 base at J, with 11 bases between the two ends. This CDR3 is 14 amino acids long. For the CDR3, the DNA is TGTGCCAGCAGCCGAAACAGGATATCCTACGAGCAGTACTTC. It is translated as CASSRNRISYEQYF.

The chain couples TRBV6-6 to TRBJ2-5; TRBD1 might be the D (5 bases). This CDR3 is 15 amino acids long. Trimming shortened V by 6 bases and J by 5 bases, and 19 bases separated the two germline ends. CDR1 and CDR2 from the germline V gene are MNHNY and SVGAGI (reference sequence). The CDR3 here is CASSYLRDRSETQYF. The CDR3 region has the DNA TGTGCCAGCAGCTACCTCCGAGACAGAAGCGAGACCCAGTACTTC.

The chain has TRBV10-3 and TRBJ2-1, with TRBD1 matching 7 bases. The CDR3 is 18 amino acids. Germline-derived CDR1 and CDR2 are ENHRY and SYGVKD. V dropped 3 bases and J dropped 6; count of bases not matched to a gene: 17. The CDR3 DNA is TGTGCCATCAGTGAAGGGGGCCTGGGGACAAAACGGGGCAATGAGCAGTTCTTC. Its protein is CAISEGGLGTKRGNEQFF.